Each of the 26 T cell receptor beta chains below was sequenced from the same sample in a study of long-term antiretroviral therapy in people with HIV. The assay, immunoSEQ v3.0, was run at survey level. Data came from immunoSEQ multiplex PCR; TCRdb stores just in-frame clones and leaves some out. Of 21,000 or so clones detected, roughly 84% appear once; the ten largest clones hold 8.1%. Sequenced here: unsorted PBMCs, sampled at the start of antiretroviral therapy. The receptors come from a man aged 45 to 65 with HIV.

V and J are TRBV5-8 and TRBJ2-7; no reliable D call. V was trimmed by 2 bases and J by 2 bases, leaving 11 bases between them. Germline CDR1 is SGHTS and CDR2 is YDEGEE. This CDR3 is 14 amino acids long. The CDR3 DNA sequence: TGTGCCAGCAGCTTAGGAGCCAGTACCTACGAGCAGTACTTC. Residues: CASSLGASTYEQYF.

V and J are TRBV19 and TRBJ1-3; the match to TRBD1 covers 7 bases. With V trimmed by 7 bases and J by 2 bases, 8 bases remained unmatched. The CDR3 extends over 15 amino acids. Germline lookup yields CDR1 LNHDA and CDR2 SQIVND (reference sequence). The CDR3 loop is CASTIDRVTGNTIYF. CDR3 sequence (DNA): TGTGCCAGTACCATCGACAGGGTAACTGGAAACACCATATATTTT.

This clone showed up just once. This chain connects TRBV9 to TRBJ1-5; 9 bases are a match to TRBD1. Germline V gene sequence: CDR1 SGDLS, CDR2 YYNGEE. V shed 4 bases, J shed 3 bases, and the junction held 17 bases outside the gene matches. The CDR3 is 19 amino acids. The CDR3 spells CASSPGTGIFFGFNQPQHF. CDR3 nucleotide sequence: TGTGCCAGCAGCCCCGGGACAGGGATTTTTTTTGGCTTCAATCAGCCCCAGCATTTT.

This chain links TRBV18 with TRBJ2-2; D is possibly TRBD1 (6 bases). CDR1 and CDR2 (germline): KGHSH, LQKENI. This CDR3 contains 22 residues. Trimming pared 1 base from V and 3 bases from J, leaving 30 bases between. The CDR3 sequence: CASSPHGPAAGDRDKYTGELFF. The CDR3 bases are TGTGCCAGCTCACCACACGGACCCGCGGCAGGGGACCGGGACAAGTACACCGGGGAGCTGTTTTTT.

The rearrangement uses TRBV5-1 and TRBJ2-1; 8 bases agree with TRBD1. This CDR3 has 14 amino acids. In germline, CDR1 is SGHRS, CDR2 YFSETQ. With 5 bases clipped from V and 8 bases from J, the junction kept 9 bases outside the gene matches. CDR3 DNA sequence: TGCGCCAGCAGTCAGGACAGGGTTAAGGATGAGCAGTTCTTC. It encodes CASSQDRVKDEQFF.

The chain couples TRBV4-1 to TRBJ2-1, with TRBD2 matching 9 bases. The CDR3 covers 15 residues. With 4 bases clipped from V and 5 bases from J, the junction kept 6 bases outside the gene matches. Germline lookup yields CDR1 MGHRA and CDR2 YSYEKL. In DNA form, the CDR3 reads TGCGCCAGCAGCCCGACTAGCGGAGCGGACAATGAGCAGTTCTTC. The encoded protein is CASSPTSGADNEQFF.

The chain employs TRBV7-9 and TRBJ1-6; D not certain. CDR1 SEHNR and CDR2 FQNEAQ come from the germline V gene (reference sequence). V lost 7 bases to trimming and J lost 7 bases, with 17 bases between them. The CDR3 extends over 15 amino acids. CDR3 nucleotides: TGTGCCAGCAATTCTTGGGAAGGGCAGAATTCACCCCTCCACTTT. It yields the protein CASNSWEGQNSPLHF. The full variable domain, in which reference TRBV7-9 and TRBJ1-6 provide the parts outside the CDR3, is DTGVSQNPRHKITKRGQNVTFRCDPISEHNRLYWYRQTLGQGPEFLTYFQNEAQLEKSRLLSDRFSAERPKGSFSTLEIQRTEQGDSAMYLCASNSWEGQNSPLHFGNGTRLTVT.

The chain recombines TRBV30 with TRBJ2-7, with D unclear. V was clipped by 0 bases and J by 7 bases, with 16 bases between them. The CDR3 is 14 amino acids. Germline CDR1 GTSNPN, CDR2 SVGIG (reference sequence). Written as DNA, the CDR3 is TGTGCCTGGAGTGTTGGCCCGTCTTCAAGGGAGCAGTACTTC. Protein sequence: CAWSVGPSSREQYF.

The chain has TRBV5-4 and TRBJ1-1; 12 positions match TRBD1. CDR3 length equals 20 residues. The J segment lost 0 bases and the V segment lost 4 bases, leaving 16 bases of the junction unmatched. Per germline, CDR1 SGHNT and CDR2 YYREEE (reference sequence). The CDR3 DNA reads as TGTGCCAGCAGCATACCGGGACAGGGGGCGTTCGGGGCGCTGAACACTGAAGCTTTCTTT. This codes for CASSIPGQGAFGALNTEAFF.

The CDR3 DNA sequence: TGTGCCAGCAGCTCTAGGGGGGTCTCTGGGGCCAACGTCCTGACTTTC. This codes for CASSSRGVSGANVLTF. The chain is built from TRBV11-3 and TRBJ2-6, with D possibly called TRBD1 or TRBD2 (6 bases each). The germline V gene encodes CDR1 SGHNT and CDR2 YENEEA. The V end was cut by 4 bases, the J end by 0 bases, with 10 bases between. CDR3 size: 16 residues.

This chain joins TRBV5-5 and TRBJ2-2, with D possibly called TRBD1 or TRBD2 (5 bases each). Germline CDR1 reads SGHKS; CDR2 reads YYEKEE (reference sequence). This CDR3 spans 13 amino acids. The CDR3 loop reads CGLQDLGTGELFF. The CDR3 DNA reads as TGTGGGTTACAGGACTTGGGCACCGGGGAGCTGTTTTTT.

V usage is TRBV18 and J usage is TRBJ2-7; D tentatively reads TRBD1 or TRBD2 (6 bases each). Germline CDR1 and CDR2: KGHSH and LQKENI. Trimming pared 6 bases from V and 2 bases from J, leaving 17 bases between. The CDR3 consists of 15 residues. The CDR3 region is CASSPQRGEAYEQYF. The CDR3 bases are TGTGCCAGCTCCCCTCAAAGGGGGGAGGCCTACGAGCAGTACTTC.

The V and J genes are TRBV7-2 and TRBJ1-1, with D maybe TRBD1 (5 bases). Germline CDR1 and CDR2: SGHTA and FQGNSA. This CDR3 contains 13 residues. V lost 9 bases, J lost 1 base, and 12 bases lay in between. The CDR3 loop is CASERQKNTEAFF. The CDR3 DNA is TGTGCCAGTGAGAGACAGAAGAACACTGAAGCTTTCTTT.

This chain joins TRBV30 and TRBJ1-6, with 7 bases identical to TRBD1. Germline values: CDR1 GTSNPN, CDR2 SVGIG (reference sequence). The V and J ends lost 1 base and 8 bases, in that order; junction bases with no gene match: 2. The CDR3 consists of 13 residues. Here the CDR3 DNA reads TGTGCCTGGAGTGGGCAGGGGGATTCACCCCTCCACTTT. It specifies CAWSGQGDSPLHF. The full variable domain, completed using reference TRBV30 and TRBJ1-6, is SQTIHQWPATLVQPVGSPLSLECTVEGTSNPNLYWYRQAAGRGLQLLFYSVGIGQISSEVPQNLSASRPQDRQFILSSKKLLLSDSGFYLCAWSGQGDSPLHFGNGTRLTVT.

CDR3 region: CASSLGTGANYGYTF. The CDR3 nucleotides read TGTGCCAGCAGCTTAGGGACAGGAGCTAACTATGGCTACACCTTC. V and J are TRBV7-2 and TRBJ1-2; TRBD1 aligns across 7 bases. The germline V gene has CDR1 SGHTA and CDR2 FQGNSA. This CDR3 region has 15 residues. J gave up 0 bases and V 1 base, and 2 bases lay outside the gene matches. The whole variable domain, filled in from reference TRBV7-2 and TRBJ1-2, reads GAGVSQSPSNKVTEKGKDVELRCDPISGHTALYWYRQSLGQGLEFLIYFQGNSAPDKSGLPSDRFSAERTGGSVSTLTIQRTQQEDSAVYLCASSLGTGANYGYTFGSGTRLTVV.

The rearrangement links TRBV10-3 to TRBJ1-1; D is unresolved. Per the germline V gene, CDR1 is ENHRY and CDR2 is SYGVKD. Trimming removed 2 bases from V and 3 bases from J, with 13 bases in between. The CDR3 spans 15 residues. CDR3 in amino acids: CAISEGGGRDTEAFF. The CDR3 DNA reads TGTGCCATCAGTGAGGGAGGAGGGCGGGACACTGAAGCTTTCTTT.

The chain has TRBV7-2 and TRBJ2-2, with 8 bases lining up with TRBD1. The V gene end was trimmed by 6 bases and the J gene end by 7 bases; junction bases not matched to a gene: 10. The CDR3 is 15 amino acids. Germline CDR1 SGHTA, CDR2 FQGNSA. The DNA of the CDR3 is TGTGCCAGCAGACTAGTGACAGGGGCTGACGGGGAGCTGTTTTTT. Encoded protein: CASRLVTGADGELFF. Filled out from reference TRBV7-2 and TRBJ2-2, the complete variable domain reads GAGVSQSPSNKVTEKGKDVELRCDPISGHTALYWYRQSLGQGLEFLIYFQGNSAPDKSGLPSDRFSAERTGGSVSTLTIQRTQQEDSAVYLCASRLVTGADGELFFGEGSRLTVL.

V is TRBV28 and J is TRBJ2-7; 7 positions match TRBD2. The CDR3 sequence is 15 residues long. The J segment lost 5 bases and the V segment lost 8 bases, leaving 15 bases of the junction unmatched. CDR1 is MDHEN, CDR2 SYDVKM, per germline. CDR3 bases: TGTGCCAGCGGGGCGAGGGAAGCGGGAAGCGACGAGCAGTACTTC. This codes for CASGAREAGSDEQYF.

This clone was picked up a small number of times. The chain couples TRBV4-1 to TRBJ2-7; D gene uncertain. Germline values: CDR1 MGHRA, CDR2 YSYEKL. V was pared by 2 bases and J by 3 bases, with 8 bases between. This CDR3 comprises 13 residues. This chain's CDR3 is CASSQYRSYEQYF. CDR3 coding DNA: TGCGCCAGCAGCCAATATAGGAGCTACGAGCAGTACTTC.

This chain links TRBV28 with TRBJ2-3; 11 nucleotides match TRBD2. Trimming removed 6 bases from V and 7 bases from J; junction bases left unmatched: 9. CDR3 length: 15 residues. Per the germline V gene, CDR1 is MDHEN and CDR2 is SYDVKM. The CDR3 reads CASSPRLAGTNTQYF. As DNA, the CDR3 is TGTGCCAGCAGCCCAAGACTAGCGGGAACGAATACGCAGTATTTT.

This clone was seen just once. The chain carries TRBV6-6 and TRBJ2-3; D is unresolved. Per the germline V gene, CDR1 is MNHNY and CDR2 is SVGAGI (reference sequence). Between the trimmed V and J ends, which lost 0 bases and 6 bases, there was a span of 10 bases. The CDR3 contains 14 residues. CDR3 loop: CASSYSSPGDTQYF. In nucleotides, the CDR3 is TGTGCCAGCAGTTACTCGAGCCCCGGCGATACGCAGTATTTT.

J is TRBJ2-2 and V is TRBV7-2; 7 bases agree with TRBD2. Trimming cost V 6 bases and J 7 bases; bases outside gene matches: 8. Per germline, CDR1 SGHTA and CDR2 FQGNSA. CDR3 size: 14 residues. CDR3 residues: CASRMRLAYGELFF. DNA for the CDR3: TGTGCCAGCAGAATGAGACTAGCATACGGGGAGCTGTTTTTT. The full variable domain, rest sourced from reference TRBV7-2 and TRBJ2-2, is GAGVSQSPSNKVTEKGKDVELRCDPISGHTALYWYRQSLGQGLEFLIYFQGNSAPDKSGLPSDRFSAERTGGSVSTLTIQRTQQEDSAVYLCASRMRLAYGELFFGEGSRLTVL.

The genes are TRBV18 and TRBJ2-5; 8 bases are a match to TRBD2. V lost 4 bases and J lost 1; bases outside the gene matches: 2. CDR1 is KGHSH, CDR2 LQKENI, per germline. The CDR3 contains 14 residues. The CDR3 bases are TGTGCCAGCTCACTCGCGGGGGGCCAAGAGACCCAGTACTTC. This translates into CASSLAGGQETQYF.

The genes are TRBV7-9 and TRBJ2-1; 12 bases map to TRBD2. Germline loops: CDR1 SEHNR, CDR2 FQNEAQ (reference sequence). After removal of 2 bases from V and 12 bases from J, the junction contained 5 bases not matched to a gene. The CDR3 is 14 amino acids. This CDR3 reads CASSLPSGRAGQFF. In DNA, the CDR3 is TGTGCCAGCAGCTTACCTAGCGGGAGGGCCGGGCAGTTCTTC.

The chain combines TRBV11-2 with TRBJ1-3; tentatively, D is TRBD1 (5 bases). The CDR3 has 15 residues. Per germline, CDR1 SGHAT and CDR2 FQNNGV. With 5 bases removed from V and 3 bases from J, the gap between germline ends came to 14 bases. This CDR3 is CASSPGNLGGNTIYF. The CDR3 nucleotides are TGTGCCAGCAGCCCAGGGAACCTTGGTGGAAACACCATATATTTT.

The genes are TRBV4-2 and TRBJ2-3; TRBD2 matches 11 bases. Unmatched junction bases numbered 11, after V lost 3 bases and J lost 3 bases. CDR3 size: 18 residues. Germline-derived CDR1 and CDR2 are LGHNA and YNFKEQ. The CDR3 bases are TGTGCCAGCAGCCAGCAGATAGCGGGGGGGCCTTCAACAGATACGCAGTATTTT. The encoded protein is CASSQQIAGGPSTDTQYF.